This T cell receptor (beta chain) comes out of a study of shared clonotypes between healthy human individuals. At the level of the study: The study drew on a couple of women and a few men aged 18 to 49 as donors.

CDR3 length: 12 residues. Germline lookup yields CDR1 LNHDA and CDR2 SQIVND (reference sequence). Trimming cost V 5 bases and J 3 bases, with 5 bases left between them. Free of recent acute infections or vaccinations, the donors were healthy HIV-negative adults. Some 30,000 T cell genomes (approximately 210 ng DNA) went into each sorted-subset replicate. As originally analysed: Junction-only sequences without quality scores were provided by ImmunoSEQ, so filtering was different. Produced via immunoSEQ multiplex PCR; TCRdb's table is partial and in-frame only. V, J and clone size were drawn from that table, and D and trimming were deduced from the DNA. The sample records 300,000 to 400,000 clones, about nine tenths being singletons.

The receptor comes from a man aged 18 to 30 in good health. The chain links TRBV19 to TRBJ1-3; D is undetermined. Material for sequencing was memory CD8+ T cells sorted from blood. The subset: CD45RO+ cells pooled with CCR7-negative TemRA cells. The CDR3 bases are TGTGCCAGTAGTGGAATTGGAAACACCATATATTTT. Its translation is CASSGIGNTIYF. Using reference TRBV19 and TRBJ1-3 for the parts outside the CDR3, the full variable domain is DGGITQSPKYLFRKEGQNVTLSCEQNLNHDAMYWYRQDPGQGLRLIYYSQIVNDFQKGDIAEGYSVSREKKESFPLTVTSAQKNPTAFYLCASSGIGNTIYFGEGSWLTVV.